These T cell receptor beta chains were read from a single sample in a study of T cell responses to AZD1222 COVID-19 vaccine. Data came from immunoSEQ multiplex PCR; TCRdb stores just in-frame clones and leaves some out. The repertoire holds approximately 140,000 clones, with approximately 90% as singletons. Sample: peripheral blood, taken on day 0 of AZD1222 vaccination. All receptors come from an adult in good health. Each CDR3 is given with its conserved first and last residue. The D gene is left open where the match is weak. Size tells how often a clone was seen (once, few, many) or the class of an expanded clone, and some rows leave it out.

>NA|TRBD1|TRBJ1-1|TRBV25-1
CASSRTGRGNTEAFF
TGTGCCAGCAGTAGGACAGGGCGCGGGAACACTGAAGCTTTCTTT
>NA|NA|TRBJ2-7|TRBV19
CASSIGGQIYEQYF
TGTGCCAGTAGTATAGGCGGGCAGATCTACGAGCAGTACTTC
>NA|NA|TRBJ2-7|TRBV7-8
CASSLDVGQYEQYF
TGTGCCAGCAGCTTAGATGTTGGGCAGTACGAGCAGTACTTC
>once|NA|TRBJ2-3|TRBV11-2
CASSSVTDTQYF
TGTGCCAGCAGTTCTGTAACAGATACGCAGTATTTT
>NA|NA|TRBJ1-5|TRBV4-1
CASSRSDTGYQPQHF
TGCGCCAGCAGCCGCTCCGACACAGGGTATCAGCCCCAGCATTTT
>NA|TRBD1|TRBJ1-5|TRBV3-1/TRBV3-2
CASSPAGGYQPQHF
TGTGCCAGCAGCCCTGCAGGGGGCTATCAGCCCCAGCATTTT
>NA|NA|TRBJ2-1|TRBV5-8
CASSLASNEQFF
TGTGCCAGCAGCTTGGCCAGTAATGAGCAGTTCTTC
>NA|TRBD2|TRBJ2-7|TRBV19
CATGLAKGYEQYF
TGTGCCACCGGACTAGCGAAGGGGTACGAGCAGTACTTC
>once|NA|TRBJ1-1|TRBV6-5
CASSNPGMWTEAFF
TGTGCCAGCAGTAACCCAGGGATGTGGACTGAAGCTTTCTTT
>NA|NA|TRBJ1-5|TRBV24-1
CATSDPKGASNQPQHF
TGTGCCACCAGTGATCCTAAGGGCGCTAGCAATCAGCCCCAGCATTTT
>NA|NA|TRBJ1-4|TRBV6-1
CASSEEGDISEKLFF
TGTGCCAGCAGTGAAGAGGGGGATATCAGCGAAAAACTGTTTTTT
>NA|NA|TRBJ2-5|TRBV5-4
CASRLRGGQETQYF
TGTGCCAGCAGGCTTCGAGGGGGCCAAGAGACCCAGTACTTC
>NA|TRBD2|TRBJ2-5|TRBV7-2
CASSLVPGGFYQETQYF
TGTGCCAGCAGCTTAGTCCCGGGAGGGTTTTACCAAGAGACCCAGTACTTC
>once|NA|TRBJ2-3|TRBV5-1
CASSLGGFPDTQYF
TGCGCCAGCAGCTTAGGGGGGTTCCCAGATACGCAGTATTTT
>once|NA|TRBJ1-2|TRBV19
CASNPRAGKGGYTF
TGTGCCAGTAACCCTCGAGCGGGGAAAGGGGGCTACACCTTC
>NA|TRBD1|TRBJ1-2|TRBV6-5
CASRVRQGGGYTF
TGTGCCAGCAGGGTCAGACAGGGAGGTGGCTACACCTTC
>NA|TRBD1|TRBJ1-1|TRBV5-1
CASSLEGARATEAFF
TGCGCCAGCAGCTTAGAGGGGGCGCGGGCCACTGAAGCTTTCTTT
>NA|NA|TRBJ1-5|TRBV2
CASSEYIISNQPQHF
TGTGCCAGCAGTGAGTACATCATTAGCAATCAGCCCCAGCATTTT
>NA|TRBD2|TRBJ2-1|TRBV7-2
CASSISGRSYNEQFF
TGTGCCAGCAGCATCAGCGGGAGGAGTTACAATGAGCAGTTCTTC
>NA|NA|TRBJ2-7|TRBV5-1
CASSFRGAEGDEQYF
TGCGCCAGCAGCTTCCGGGGGGCCGAGGGGGACGAGCAGTACTTC
>NA|TRBD1|TRBJ2-1|TRBV24-1
CATSDPTPGQGYNEQFF
TGTGCCACCAGTGATCCGACTCCGGGACAGGGCTACAATGAGCAGTTCTTC
>NA|TRBD2|TRBJ2-1|TRBV5-1
CASSTRTSSYNEQFF
TGCGCCAGCAGCACCCGGACTAGTTCCTACAATGAGCAGTTCTTC
>NA|TRBD2|TRBJ2-7|TRBV12-5
CASGRGLAGNYEQYF
TGTGCTAGTGGTCGAGGACTAGCGGGGAACTACGAGCAGTACTTC
>NA|TRBD1|TRBJ1-1|TRBV4-1
CASSGRQGGEAFF
TGCGCCAGCAGCGGCCGCCAGGGGGGTGAAGCTTTCTTT
>NA|NA|TRBJ2-3|TRBV15
CATSRLQRAPTDTQYF
TGTGCCACCAGCAGGCTTCAGCGGGCCCCCACAGATACGCAGTATTTT
>NA|NA|TRBJ1-5|TRBV6-5
CASSYDPAGNQPQHF
TGTGCCAGCAGTTATGATCCAGCGGGCAATCAGCCCCAGCATTTT
>NA|NA|TRBJ1-6|TRBV11-2
CASSPGNSPLHF
TGTGCCAGCAGCCCTGGAAATTCACCCCTCCACTTT
>NA|TRBD2|TRBJ2-1|TRBV4-3
CASSPEASGPYNEQFF
TGCGCCAGCAGCCCAGAGGCTAGCGGGCCATACAATGAGCAGTTCTTC
>NA|NA|TRBJ2-1|TRBV19
CASSTRLTEGQFF
TGTGCCAGTAGTACAAGACTAACAGAGGGGCAGTTCTTC
>once|NA|TRBJ2-7|TRBV4-2
CASSQDSYEQYF
TGTGCCAGCAGCCAAGACAGCTACGAGCAGTACTTC
>NA|TRBD1|TRBJ2-7|TRBV11-3
CASSTPDRDEQYF
TGTGCCAGCAGCACTCCGGACAGGGACGAGCAGTACTTC
>NA|TRBD1|TRBJ2-3|TRBV15
CATGRGTGGLDTQYF
TGTGCCACCGGTCGCGGGACAGGGGGCCTAGATACGCAGTATTTT
>NA|NA|TRBJ1-3|TRBV12-5
CASGLGPGQSLNTIYF
TGTGCTAGTGGTTTGGGCCCGGGGCAGAGTTTGAACACCATATATTTT
>NA|NA|TRBJ1-1|TRBV7-2
CASLTGLNTEAFF
TGTGCCAGCCTTACAGGGTTAAACACTGAAGCTTTCTTT
>NA|NA|TRBJ1-2|TRBV6-1
CASSEQGGSYGYTF
TGTGCCAGCAGTGAACAAGGGGGTAGCTATGGCTACACCTTC
>few|TRBD1|TRBJ2-2|TRBV7-3
CASSPQGAGELFF
TGTGCCAGCAGCCCACAGGGGGCCGGGGAGCTGTTTTTT
>NA|TRBD2|TRBJ2-7|TRBV5-1
CASSPGTRSYEQYF
TGCGCCAGCAGCCCAGGGACTAGATCCTACGAGCAGTACTTC
>NA|TRBD1|TRBJ1-1|TRBV18
CASSLRTGSVNEAFF
TGTGCCAGCTCACTCCGGACAGGGAGTGTGAATGAAGCTTTCTTT
>NA|TRBD2|TRBJ2-1|TRBV10-2
CASSEYRSGGASNEQFF
TGCGCCAGCAGTGAGTACAGGAGCGGGGGGGCTTCGAATGAGCAGTTCTTC
>NA|NA|TRBJ2-7|TRBV5-4
CASSTGRLSYEQYF
TGTGCCAGCAGCACAGGACGGCTCTCCTACGAGCAGTACTTC